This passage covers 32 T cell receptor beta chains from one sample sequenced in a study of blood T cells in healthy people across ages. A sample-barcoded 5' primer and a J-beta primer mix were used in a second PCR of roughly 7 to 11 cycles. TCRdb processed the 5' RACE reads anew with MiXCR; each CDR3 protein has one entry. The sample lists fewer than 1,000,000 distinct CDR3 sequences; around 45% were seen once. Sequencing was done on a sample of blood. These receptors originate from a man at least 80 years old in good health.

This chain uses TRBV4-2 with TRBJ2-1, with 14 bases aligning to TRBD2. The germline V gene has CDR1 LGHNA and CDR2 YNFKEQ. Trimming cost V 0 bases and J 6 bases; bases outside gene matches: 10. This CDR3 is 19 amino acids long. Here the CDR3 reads CASSQDRLAGGPLANEQFF. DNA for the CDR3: TGTGCCAGCAGCCAAGATCGACTAGCGGGAGGGCCATTAGCCAATGAGCAGTTCTTC.

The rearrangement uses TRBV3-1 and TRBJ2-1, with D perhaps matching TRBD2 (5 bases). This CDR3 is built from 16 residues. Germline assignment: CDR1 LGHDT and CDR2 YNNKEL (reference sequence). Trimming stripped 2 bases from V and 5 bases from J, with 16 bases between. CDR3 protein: CASSQKALVVHNEQFF. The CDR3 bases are TGTGCCAGCAGCCAAAAAGCACTAGTCGTTCACAATGAGCAGTTCTTC.

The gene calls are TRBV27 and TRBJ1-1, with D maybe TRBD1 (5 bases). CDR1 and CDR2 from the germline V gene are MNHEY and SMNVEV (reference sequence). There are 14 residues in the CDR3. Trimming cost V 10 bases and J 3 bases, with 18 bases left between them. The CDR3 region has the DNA TGTGCCACCAAGAGGACGAGGGGAGACACTGAAGCTTTCTTT. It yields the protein CATKRTRGDTEAFF.

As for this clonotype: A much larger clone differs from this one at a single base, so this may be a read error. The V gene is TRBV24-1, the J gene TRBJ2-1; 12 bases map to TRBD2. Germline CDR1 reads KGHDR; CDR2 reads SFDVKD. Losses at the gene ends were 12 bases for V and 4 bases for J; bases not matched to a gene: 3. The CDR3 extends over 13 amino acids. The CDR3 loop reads CAAGTSGYNEQFF. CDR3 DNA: TGTGCCGCCGGGACTAGCGGGTACAATGAGCAGTTCTTC.

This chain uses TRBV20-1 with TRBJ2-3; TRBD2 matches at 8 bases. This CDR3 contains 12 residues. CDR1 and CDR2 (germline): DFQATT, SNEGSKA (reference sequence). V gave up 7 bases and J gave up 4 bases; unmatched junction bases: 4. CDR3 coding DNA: TGCAGTGTAAAGCGGGAGTCAGATACGCAGTATTTT. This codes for CSVKRESDTQYF.

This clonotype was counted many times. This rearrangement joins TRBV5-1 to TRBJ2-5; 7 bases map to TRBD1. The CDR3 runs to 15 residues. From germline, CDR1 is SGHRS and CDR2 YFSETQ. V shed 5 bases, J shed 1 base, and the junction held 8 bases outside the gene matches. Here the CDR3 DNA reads TGCGCCAGCAGAACGGGACAGCAGTCCCAAGAGACCCAGTACTTC. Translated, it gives CASRTGQQSQETQYF.

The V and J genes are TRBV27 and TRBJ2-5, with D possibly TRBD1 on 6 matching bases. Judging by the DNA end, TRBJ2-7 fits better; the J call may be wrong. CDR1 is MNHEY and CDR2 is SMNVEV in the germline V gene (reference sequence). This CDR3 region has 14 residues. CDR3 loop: CASSLLTGLHEQYF. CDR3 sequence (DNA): TGTGCCAGCAGTTTACTTACAGGGCTCCACGAGCAGTACTTC.

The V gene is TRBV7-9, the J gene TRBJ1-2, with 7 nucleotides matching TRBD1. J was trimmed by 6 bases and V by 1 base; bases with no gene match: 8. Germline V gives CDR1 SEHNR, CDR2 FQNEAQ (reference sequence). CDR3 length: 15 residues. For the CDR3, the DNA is TGTGCCAGCAGCTTAGGAGACGACAGGGACAATGGCTACACCTTC. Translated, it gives CASSLGDDRDNGYTF.

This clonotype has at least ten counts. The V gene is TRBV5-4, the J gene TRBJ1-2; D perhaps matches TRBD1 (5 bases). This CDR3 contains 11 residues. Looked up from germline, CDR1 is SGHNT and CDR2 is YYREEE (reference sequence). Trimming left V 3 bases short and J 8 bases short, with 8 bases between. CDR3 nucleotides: TGTGCCAGCAGCTGGGGGAGCGGCTACACCTTC. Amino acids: CASSWGSGYTF.

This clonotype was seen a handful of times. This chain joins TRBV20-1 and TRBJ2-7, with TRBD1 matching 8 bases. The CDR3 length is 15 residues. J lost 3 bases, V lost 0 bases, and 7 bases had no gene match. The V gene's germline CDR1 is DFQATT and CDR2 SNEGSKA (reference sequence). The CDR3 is CSARDGAGGLYEQYF. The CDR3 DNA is TGCAGTGCTAGAGATGGGGCAGGGGGCCTCTACGAGCAGTACTTC.

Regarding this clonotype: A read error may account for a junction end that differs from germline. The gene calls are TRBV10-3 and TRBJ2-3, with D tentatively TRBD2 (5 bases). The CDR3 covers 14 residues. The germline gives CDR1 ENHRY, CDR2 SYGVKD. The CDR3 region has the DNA TGTGCCATCAGTGCCGGGAAAAAGATAGATACGCGGTATTTT. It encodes CAISAGKKIDTRYF.

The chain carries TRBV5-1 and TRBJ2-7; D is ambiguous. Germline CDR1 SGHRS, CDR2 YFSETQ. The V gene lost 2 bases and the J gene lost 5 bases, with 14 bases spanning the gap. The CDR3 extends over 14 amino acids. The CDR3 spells CASSLLRNEHEQYF. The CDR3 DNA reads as TGCGCCAGCAGCTTACTCAGGAACGAACACGAGCAGTACTTC.

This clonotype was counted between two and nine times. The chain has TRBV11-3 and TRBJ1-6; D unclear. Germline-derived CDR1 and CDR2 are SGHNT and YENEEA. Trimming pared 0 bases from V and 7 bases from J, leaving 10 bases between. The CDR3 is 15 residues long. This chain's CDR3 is CASSLDGSDNSPLHF. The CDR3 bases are TGTGCCAGCAGCTTAGACGGCAGTGACAATTCACCCCTCCACTTT. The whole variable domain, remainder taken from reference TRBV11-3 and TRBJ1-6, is EAGVVQSPRYKIIEKKQPVAFWCNPISGHNTLYWYLQNLGQGPELLIRYENEEAVDDSQLPKDRFSAERLKGVDSTLKIQPAELGDSAVYLCASSLDGSDNSPLHFGNGTRLTVT.

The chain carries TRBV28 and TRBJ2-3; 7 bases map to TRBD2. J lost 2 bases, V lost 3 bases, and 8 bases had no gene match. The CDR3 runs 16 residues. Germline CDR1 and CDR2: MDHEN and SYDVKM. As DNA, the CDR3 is TGTGCCAGCAGTTTTCACCAAAGCGGGATCACAGATACGCAGTATTTT. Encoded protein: CASSFHQSGITDTQYF.

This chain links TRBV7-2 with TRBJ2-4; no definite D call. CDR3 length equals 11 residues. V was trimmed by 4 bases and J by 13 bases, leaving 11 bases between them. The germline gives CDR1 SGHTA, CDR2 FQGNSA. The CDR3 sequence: CASSSPYVQYF. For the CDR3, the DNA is TGTGCCAGCAGCTCCCCCTACGTGCAGTACTTC. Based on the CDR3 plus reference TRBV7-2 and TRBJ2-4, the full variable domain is GAGVSQSPSNKVTEKGKDVELRCDPISGHTALYWYRQSLGQGLEFLIYFQGNSAPDKSGLPSDRFSAERTGGSVSTLTIQRTQQEDSAVYLCASSSPYVQYFGAGTRLSVL.

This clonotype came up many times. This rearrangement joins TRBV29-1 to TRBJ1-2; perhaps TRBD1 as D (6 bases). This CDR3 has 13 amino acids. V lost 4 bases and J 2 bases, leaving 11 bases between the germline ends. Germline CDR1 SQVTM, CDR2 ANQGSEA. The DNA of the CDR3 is TGCAGCGTTGCGGTGGGACAAAACTATGGCTACACCTTC. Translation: CSVAVGQNYGYTF.

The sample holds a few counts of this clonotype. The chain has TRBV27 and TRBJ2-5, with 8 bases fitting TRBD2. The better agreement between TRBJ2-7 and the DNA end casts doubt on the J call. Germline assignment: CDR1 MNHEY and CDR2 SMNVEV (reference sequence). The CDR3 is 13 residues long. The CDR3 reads CASSASGYHEQYF. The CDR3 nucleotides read TGTGCCAGCAGTGCTAGCGGGTACCACGAGCAGTACTTC.

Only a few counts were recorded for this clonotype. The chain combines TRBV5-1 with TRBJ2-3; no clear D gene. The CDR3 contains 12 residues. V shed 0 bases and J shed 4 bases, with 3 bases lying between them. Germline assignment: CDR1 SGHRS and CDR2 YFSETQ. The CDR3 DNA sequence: TGCGCCAGCAGCTTGGAGTCAGATACGCAGTATTTT. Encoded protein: CASSLESDTQYF.

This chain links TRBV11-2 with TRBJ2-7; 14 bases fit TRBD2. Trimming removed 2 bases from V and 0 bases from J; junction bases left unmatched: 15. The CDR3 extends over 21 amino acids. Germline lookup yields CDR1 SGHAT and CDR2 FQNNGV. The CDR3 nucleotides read TGTGCCAGCAGCTTAAAAGAGGGACTAGCGGGAGCCATCCATAGCTCCTACGAGCAGTACTTC. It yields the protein CASSLKEGLAGAIHSSYEQYF.

The CDR3 DNA sequence: TGTGCCAGCAGCTTATTCGGAGACACCGGGGAGCTGTTTTTT. Amino acid sequence: CASSLFGDTGELFF. The chain is built from TRBV7-3 and TRBJ2-2; D unclear. CDR3 length: 14 amino acids. V was pared by 2 bases and J by 3 bases, with 7 bases between. Germline V gives CDR1 SGHTA, CDR2 FQGTGA. Combining the CDR3 with reference TRBV7-3 and TRBJ2-2 gives the whole variable domain GAGVSQTPSNKVTEKGKYVELRCDPISGHTALYWYRQSLGQGPEFLIYFQGTGAADDSGLPNDRFFAVRPEGSVSTLKIQRTERGDSAVYLCASSLFGDTGELFFGEGSRLTVL.

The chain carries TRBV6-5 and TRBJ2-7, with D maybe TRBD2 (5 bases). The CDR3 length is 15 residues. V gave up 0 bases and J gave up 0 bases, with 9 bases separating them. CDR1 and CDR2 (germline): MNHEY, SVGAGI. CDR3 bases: TGTGCCAGCAGTTACTCTGGCGGGTTCTCCTACGAGCAGTACTTC. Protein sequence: CASSYSGGFSYEQYF.

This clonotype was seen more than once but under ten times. CDR3 nucleotide sequence: TGCAGCGTTGCGGGACAGGGGGTGTACGAGCAGTACTTC. This translates into CSVAGQGVYEQYF. This chain links TRBV29-1 with TRBJ2-7; 11 bases agree with TRBD1. The CDR3 spans 13 residues. Unmatched junction bases numbered 3, after V lost 4 bases and J lost 4 bases. Germline V lookup: CDR1 SQVTM, CDR2 ANQGSEA.

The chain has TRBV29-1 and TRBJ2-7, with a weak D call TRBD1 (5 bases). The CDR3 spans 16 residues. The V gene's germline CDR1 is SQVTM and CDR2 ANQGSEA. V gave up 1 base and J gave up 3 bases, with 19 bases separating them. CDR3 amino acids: CSVEGRKRGKVYEQYF. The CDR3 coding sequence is TGCAGCGTTGAAGGACGCAAAAGGGGAAAAGTCTACGAGCAGTACTTC.

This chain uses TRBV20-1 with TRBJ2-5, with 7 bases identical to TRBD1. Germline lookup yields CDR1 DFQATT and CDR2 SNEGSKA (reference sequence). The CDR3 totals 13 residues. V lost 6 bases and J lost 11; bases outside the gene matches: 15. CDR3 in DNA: TGCAGTGCGTCGAGGGGGCGGTTTAATGAGCAGTACTTC. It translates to CSASRGRFNEQYF.

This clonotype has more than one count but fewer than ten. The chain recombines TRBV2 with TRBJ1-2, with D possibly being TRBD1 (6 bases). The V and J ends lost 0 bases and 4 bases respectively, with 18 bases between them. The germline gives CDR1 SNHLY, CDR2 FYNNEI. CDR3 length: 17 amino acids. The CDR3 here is CASSEARPEWTAYGYTF. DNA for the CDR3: TGTGCCAGCAGTGAAGCCCGACCAGAGTGGACAGCCTATGGCTACACCTTC.

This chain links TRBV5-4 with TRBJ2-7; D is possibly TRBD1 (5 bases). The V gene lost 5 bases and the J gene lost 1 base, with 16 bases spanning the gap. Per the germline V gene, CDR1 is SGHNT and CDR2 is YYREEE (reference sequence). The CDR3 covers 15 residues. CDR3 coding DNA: TGTGCCAGCAGTGAAGGGGTGACCCGGTCCTACGAGCAGTACTTC. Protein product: CASSEGVTRSYEQYF.

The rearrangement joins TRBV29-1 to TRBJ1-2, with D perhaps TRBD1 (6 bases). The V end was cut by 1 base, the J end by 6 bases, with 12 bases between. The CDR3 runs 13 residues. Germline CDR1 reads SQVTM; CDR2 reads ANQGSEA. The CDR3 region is CSVEAGALDGYTF. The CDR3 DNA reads TGCAGCGTTGAAGCGGGGGCCTTGGATGGCTACACCTTC.

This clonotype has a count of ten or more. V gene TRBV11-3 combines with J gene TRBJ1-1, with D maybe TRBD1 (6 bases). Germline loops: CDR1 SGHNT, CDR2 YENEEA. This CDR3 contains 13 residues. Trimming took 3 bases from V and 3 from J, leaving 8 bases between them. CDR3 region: CASSLEGDTEAFF. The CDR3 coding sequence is TGTGCCAGCAGCTTGGAGGGGGACACTGAAGCTTTCTTT. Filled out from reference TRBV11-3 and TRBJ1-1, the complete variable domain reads EAGVVQSPRYKIIEKKQPVAFWCNPISGHNTLYWYLQNLGQGPELLIRYENEEAVDDSQLPKDRFSAERLKGVDSTLKIQPAELGDSAVYLCASSLEGDTEAFFGQGTRLTVV.

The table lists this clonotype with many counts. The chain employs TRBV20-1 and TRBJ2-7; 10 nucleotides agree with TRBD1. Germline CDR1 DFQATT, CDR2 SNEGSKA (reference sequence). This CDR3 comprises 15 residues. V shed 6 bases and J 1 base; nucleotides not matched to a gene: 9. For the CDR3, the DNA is TGCAGTGCCTCTGTCGGGACAGGGGATTCCTACGAGCAGTACTTC. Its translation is CSASVGTGDSYEQYF.

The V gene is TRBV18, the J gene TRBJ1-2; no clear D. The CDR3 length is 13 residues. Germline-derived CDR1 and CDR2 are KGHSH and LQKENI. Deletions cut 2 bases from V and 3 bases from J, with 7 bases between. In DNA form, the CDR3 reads TGTGCCAGCTCACCAGCACAAGACTATGGCTACACCTTC. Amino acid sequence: CASSPAQDYGYTF.

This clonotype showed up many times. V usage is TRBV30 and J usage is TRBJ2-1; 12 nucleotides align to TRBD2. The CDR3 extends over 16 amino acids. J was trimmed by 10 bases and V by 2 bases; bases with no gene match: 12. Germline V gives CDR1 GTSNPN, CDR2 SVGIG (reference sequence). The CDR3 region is CAWSRNLAGGPGEQFF. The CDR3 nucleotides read TGTGCCTGGAGTAGAAATCTAGCGGGAGGGCCTGGGGAGCAGTTCTTC.

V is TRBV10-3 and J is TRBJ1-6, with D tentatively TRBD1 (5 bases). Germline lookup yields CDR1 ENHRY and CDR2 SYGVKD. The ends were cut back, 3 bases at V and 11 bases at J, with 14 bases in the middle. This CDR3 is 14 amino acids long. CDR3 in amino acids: CAISDGGDTTPLHF. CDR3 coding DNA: TGTGCCATCAGTGACGGGGGTGACACTACACCCCTCCACTTT.